This TCR beta chain was captured by sequencing in a study of CD8 T cells in Susac syndrome. V was cut by 2 bases and J by 0 bases, with 8 bases left in between. The CDR3 consists of 15 residues. Germline V gene data show CDR1 as SNHLY and CDR2 as FYNNEI. Random-hexamer reverse transcription was applied to roughly 0.5 to 1 ug RNA. TCR beta CDR3 was amplified by immunoSEQ covering 54 Vbeta and 13 Jbeta. MiXCR, run by TCRdb on the immunoSEQ multiplex PCR reads, gives a single entry per CDR3 protein. The sample holds about 200,000 distinct CDR3 sequences, about 91% seen once. This clonotype occurred a few times.

The chain carries TRBV2 and TRBJ1-5, with D possibly TRBD1 on 5 matching bases. The clonotype was recovered from a human donor with Susac syndrome. The sequenced sample was CD4+ T cells from PBMCs. DNA of the CDR3: TGTGCCAGCAGTGAAAAGGGGTATAGCAATCAGCCCCAGCATTTT. Its protein product is CASSEKGYSNQPQHF.